This TCR beta chain came from a study of technical replicates of blood from several donors. Sequenced by immunoSEQ multiplex PCR; TCRdb stores in-frame clones only, minus some. The profile shows 70,000 to 95,000 clones, 75% to 95% of them singletons. Sequencing input: T cells isolated from PBMCs. The clonotype originates from a human donor in good health. Some clones in this sample may be carry-over from other donors' samples.

The CDR3 protein is CASGQGLAVQETQYF. CDR3 coding DNA: TGTGCTAGTGGTCAGGGACTAGCGGTACAAGAGACCCAGTACTTC. The V call is TRBV12-5, the J call TRBJ2-5; 11 bases agree with TRBD2. This CDR3 spans 15 amino acids. Losses at the gene ends were 5 bases for V and 2 bases for J; bases not matched to a gene: 4. Germline CDR1 is LGHNT and CDR2 is FRNRAP.